These 17 T cell receptor beta chains originate from one sample sequenced in a study of T-cell memory formation after mild COVID-19. TCRdb fed the 5' RACE reads into MiXCR, producing one record per CDR3 protein. The repertoire holds 250,000 or so distinct CDR3 sequences, with roughly 18% as singletons. Source material: PBMCs or a T cell subset sorted from them (not recorded which). These receptors originate from a man in his late teens or twenties who had mild COVID-19 (a few samples of this study predate the infection). Cell type and time point are not known.

This clonotype has just a few counts. The chain links TRBV4-3 to TRBJ2-6; D remains unclear. Trimming cost V 1 base and J 1 base, with 11 bases left between them. This CDR3 comprises 17 residues. Germline loops: CDR1 LGHNA, CDR2 YSLEER. This CDR3 reads CASSQVRGGSGANVLTF. The CDR3 bases are TGCGCCAGCAGCCAAGTACGTGGTGGGTCTGGGGCCAACGTCCTGACTTTC.

A few counts support this clonotype. The CDR3 bases are TGTGCCAGCAGTGGTGGAGGTCCCGATACGCAGTATTTT. Encoded protein: CASSGGGPDTQYF. This sequence joins TRBV25-1 and TRBJ2-3; D might be TRBD2 (5 bases). V lost 4 bases and J 6 bases, leaving 11 bases between the germline ends. Germline V gene sequence: CDR1 MGHDK, CDR2 SYGVNS. This CDR3 has 13 residues.

This clonotype has ten or more counts. The rearrangement joins TRBV2 to TRBJ2-1; 16 bases fit TRBD2. This CDR3 contains 14 residues. V lost 8 bases, J lost 7 bases, and 2 bases stayed unmatched. Per the germline V gene, CDR1 is SNHLY and CDR2 is FYNNEI. In DNA, the CDR3 is TGTGCCAGCGGGGGACTAGCGGGGGGGAATGAGCAGTTCTTC. Translated: CASGGLAGGNEQFF.

The J gene is TRBJ1-5, the V gene TRBV5-6; 8 positions agree with TRBD1. CDR3 length: 15 amino acids. Germline V gene sequence: CDR1 SGHDT, CDR2 YYEEEE. The ends lost 0 bases at V and 7 bases at J; junction bases unmatched: 6. The CDR3, as DNA: TGTGCCAGCAGCTTGGGAAGGGACAGGTTACAGCCCCAGCATTTT. Translated, it gives CASSLGRDRLQPQHF.

This chain joins TRBV25-1 and TRBJ1-1, with D unclear. This CDR3 is 13 amino acids long. Per the germline V gene, CDR1 is MGHDK and CDR2 is SYGVNS. Trimming removed 10 bases at V and 1 base at J, with 13 bases between. The CDR3 loop is CATKTGGNTEAFF. Here the CDR3 DNA reads TGTGCCACCAAGACTGGAGGGAACACTGAAGCTTTCTTT.

There are a few counts of this clonotype. This chain joins TRBV10-3 and TRBJ2-3, with 11 nucleotides matching TRBD2. Germline V CDR1 and CDR2: ENHRY, SYGVKD. With 6 bases clipped from V and 4 bases from J, the junction kept 6 bases outside the gene matches. The CDR3 runs to 15 residues. The CDR3 bases are TGTGCCATCAGACTAGCGGGGGAAATTCCAGATACGCAGTATTTT. Translated: CAIRLAGEIPDTQYF.

The CDR3 DNA sequence: TGTGCCAGCAGCTCACAGATAAGCACAGATACGCAGTATTTT. This gives the protein CASSSQISTDTQYF. The V call is TRBV11-2, the J call TRBJ2-3, with no clear D. Germline lookup yields CDR1 SGHAT and CDR2 FQNNGV. Trimming shortened V by 4 bases and J by 0 bases, and 8 bases separated the two germline ends. This CDR3 comprises 14 residues.

This clonotype occurred a few times. The gene calls are TRBV12-3 or TRBV12-4 and TRBJ2-1, with a tentative D call TRBD1 (7 bases). The V end was cut by 2 bases, the J end by 9 bases, with 14 bases between. The CDR3 is made up of 14 amino acids. This CDR3 reads CASSLNRGSGEQFF. The CDR3 DNA is TGTGCCAGCAGTTTAAACAGGGGTAGCGGTGAGCAGTTCTTC.

The chain recombines TRBV29-1 with TRBJ1-1; the D is unclear. This CDR3 spans 11 amino acids. Trimming cost V 4 bases and J 4 bases, with 7 bases left between them. CDR1 is SQVTM and CDR2 is ANQGSEA in the germline V gene. The CDR3 spells CSVVASTEAFF. The DNA for the CDR3 is TGCAGCGTTGTTGCGAGCACTGAAGCTTTCTTT.

This clonotype has at least ten counts. The V call is TRBV29-1, the J call TRBJ1-1; possible D gene TRBD1, 5 bases. Germline values: CDR1 SQVTM, CDR2 ANQGSEA. The CDR3 spans 15 residues. Trimming shortened V by 4 bases and J by 0 bases, and 15 bases separated the two germline ends. Here the CDR3 reads CSVGAGWGMNTEAFF. The CDR3 DNA sequence: TGCAGCGTTGGGGCAGGGTGGGGGATGAACACTGAAGCTTTCTTT.

The chain combines TRBV20-1 with TRBJ2-7; 8 bases map to TRBD2. Losses at the gene ends were 3 bases for V and 1 base for J; bases not matched to a gene: 8. There are 15 residues in the CDR3. Germline CDR1 is DFQATT and CDR2 is SNEGSKA (reference sequence). This CDR3 is CSASVGGGRSYEQYF. In nucleotides, the CDR3 is TGCAGTGCTAGCGTCGGGGGGGGCCGGTCCTACGAGCAGTACTTC.

This clonotype was recorded a few times. This chain connects TRBV6-6 to TRBJ2-7; TRBD1 matches 8 bases. This CDR3 is 14 amino acids long. The ends lost 7 bases at V and 6 bases at J; junction bases unmatched: 11. Germline lookup yields CDR1 MNHNY and CDR2 SVGAGI (reference sequence). The CDR3 coding sequence is TGTGCCAGCACTCCTGGGACAGGCCTCCCCGAGCAGTACGTC. Translated: CASTPGTGLPEQYV.

Only a few counts were recorded for this clonotype. The chain carries TRBV7-2 and TRBJ1-4; the D gene is possibly TRBD1 (5 bases). The CDR3 has 13 amino acids. V lost 3 bases and J lost 6, with 8 bases in between. The germline V gene has CDR1 SGHTA and CDR2 FQGNSA. CDR3 protein: CASSLQGYEKLFF. CDR3 in DNA: TGTGCCAGCAGCTTGCAGGGTTATGAAAAACTGTTTTTT.

This clonotype was found many times. The V gene is TRBV6-6, the J gene TRBJ2-3; either TRBD1 or TRBD2 may fit D (5 bases each). The CDR3 runs to 16 residues. The germline V and J ends were trimmed by 4 bases and 6 bases, with 20 bases remaining between them. Germline CDR1 reads MNHNY; CDR2 reads SVGAGI (reference sequence). The chain's CDR3 is CASSFPGPRAPDTQYF. CDR3 sequence (DNA): TGTGCCAGCAGTTTTCCGGGGCCGCGCGCCCCCGATACGCAGTATTTT.

This chain joins TRBV4-1 and TRBJ2-3, with TRBD1 identical over 8 bases. V dropped 8 bases and J dropped 5; count of bases not matched to a gene: 3. Germline CDR1 reads MGHRA; CDR2 reads YSYEKL. There are 12 residues in the CDR3. The CDR3 DNA reads as TGCGCCAGCGGGACAGGTAAAGATACGCAGTATTTT. Protein sequence: CASGTGKDTQYF.

This clonotype was detected only a few times. The chain recombines TRBV6-4 with TRBJ2-3; 9 bases match TRBD1. Germline assignment: CDR1 MRHNA and CDR2 SNTAGT. V lost 0 bases, J lost 1 base, and 2 bases stayed unmatched. This CDR3 spans 16 amino acids. The CDR3 nucleotides are TGTGCCAGCAGTGACTCAGGGACAGGGCGCACAGATACGCAGTATTTT. It encodes CASSDSGTGRTDTQYF.

This clonotype was seen only a few times. V and J are TRBV14 and TRBJ2-1; TRBD2 matches 9 bases. This CDR3 comprises 18 residues. Trimming took 4 bases from V and 6 from J; bases not matched to a gene: 16. Germline loops: CDR1 SGHDN, CDR2 FVKESK. The CDR3 DNA is TGTGCCAGCAGCCCCTTTAGACTTGGCGGGGGGGCCCCCAATGAGCAGTTCTTC. It encodes CASSPFRLGGGAPNEQFF. Supplemented by reference TRBV14 and TRBJ2-1, the full variable domain reads EAGVTQFPSHSVIEKGQTVTLRCDPISGHDNLYWYRRVMGKEIKFLLHFVKESKQDESGMPNNRFLAERTGGTYSTLKVQPAELEDSGVYFCASSPFRLGGGAPNEQFFGPGTRLTVL.